These T cell receptor beta chains were read from a single sample in a study of CD8+ T cells in alopecia areata. Measured with immunoSEQ multiplex PCR; TCRdb has only the in-frame clones, and not every one. The profile shows 40,000 to 50,000 clones, around 71% of them singletons. Sample: CD8+ T cells sorted from blood, taken at week 4, from a patient treated with tofacitinib. The receptor source for this set is a human donor with alopecia areata. CDR3s include the opening cysteine and the closing phenylalanine or tryptophan. Fields, in order: J gene, D gene, V gene, clone size, CDR3 DNA, CDR3 protein. A D gene is named only where the DNA matches it firmly. A clone size is listed for some rows: how often the clone was seen (once, few, many), or a class if it is expanded.

TRBJ2-7,-,TRBV7-9,-,TGTGCCAGCAGCTTGACCGCCGCCCAGAACGAGCAGTACTTC,CASSLTAAQNEQYF
TRBJ2-7,TRBD2,TRBV9,-,TGTGCCAGCAGCTCAACTGATGCGGGGGGCCCGGAGCAGTACTTC,CASSSTDAGGPEQYF
TRBJ1-2,-,TRBV30,once,TGTGCCTGGAGGGACCCAGGGGACGGTGGCTACACCTTC,CAWRDPGDGGYTF
TRBJ2-7,-,TRBV5-1,-,TGCGCCAGCAGCTTAGGAGTAGCGAAGACTTACGAGCAGTACTTC,CASSLGVAKTYEQYF
TRBJ2-7,-,TRBV29-1,-,TGCAGCGTTGAATCCCGCAGACCCTACGAGCAGTACTTC,CSVESRRPYEQYF
TRBJ2-7,-,TRBV29-1,-,TGCAGCGTTGAATTTCCAGGGACGTCCTACGAGCAGTACTTC,CSVEFPGTSYEQYF
TRBJ2-2,-,TRBV27,-,TGTGCCAGCAGTATCATATCGGGAGGGGAGCTGTTTTTT,CASSIISGGELFF
TRBJ2-7,-,TRBV28,-,TGTGCCAGCAGTTTAACAGACTCAAACGAGCAGTACTTC,CASSLTDSNEQYF
TRBJ1-1,-,TRBV29-1,-,TGCAGCGGTGAGGACAGTGAAGCTTTCTTT,CSGEDSEAFF
TRBJ2-3,-,TRBV29-1,few,TGCAGCGCTGACCTCAATACGCAGTATTTT,CSADLNTQYF
TRBJ1-4,TRBD1,TRBV29-1,-,TGCAGCGTTGAAACCACAGGGGGGGGTGAAAAACTGTTTTTT,CSVETTGGGEKLFF
TRBJ1-1,-,TRBV2,-,TGTGCCAGCAGAGGAACCCACAGGGTTCGGGACACTGAAGCTTTCTTT,CASRGTHRVRDTEAFF
TRBJ2-2,-,TRBV6-5,-,TGTGCCAGCAGTGGGGGGCGGGGCACCGGGGAGCTGTTTTTT,CASSGGRGTGELFF
TRBJ1-1,TRBD1,TRBV29-1,-,TGCAGCGTTGGCTTCCTGCAGGGACAGCCTAACACTGAAGCTTTCTTT,CSVGFLQGQPNTEAFF
TRBJ2-7,-,TRBV4-3,-,TGCGCCAGCAGCCAAGATGTCGGGGGCTACGAGCAGTACTTC,CASSQDVGGYEQYF
TRBJ2-3,-,TRBV5-1,-,TGCGCCAGCAGCTCTAACACAGATACGCAGTATTTT,CASSSNTDTQYF
TRBJ1-1,TRBD1,TRBV30,once,TGTGCCTTTACAGGGGATTTGAACACTGAAGCTTTCTTT,CAFTGDLNTEAFF
TRBJ2-7,TRBD2,TRBV27,few,TGTGCCAGCAGTCCCAGGACTAGCGGGGGGTACGAGCAGTACTTC,CASSPRTSGGYEQYF
TRBJ1-5,-,TRBV27,few,TGTGCCAGCAGTGTCGGATGGGGCAATCAGCCCCAGCATTTT,CASSVGWGNQPQHF
TRBJ1-1,-,TRBV7-9,once,TGTGCCAGCAGCTTAGGAATTGCAGGGCCCACTGAAGCTTTCTTT,CASSLGIAGPTEAFF
TRBJ2-7,TRBD2,TRBV28,medium-sized,TGTGCCAGCCGAACTAGCGGGGGGTCTACCGAGCAGTACTTC,CASRTSGGSTEQYF
TRBJ2-3,TRBD1,TRBV7-8,-,TGTGCCAGCAAAGAAAACAGGGGAAGCACAGATACGCAGTATTTT,CASKENRGSTDTQYF
TRBJ1-5,-,TRBV30,few,TGTGCCTGGAGTGTCCACATGAGCAATCAGCCCCAGCATTTT,CAWSVHMSNQPQHF
TRBJ2-1,TRBD1,TRBV11-1,few,TGTGCCAGCAGCTATGGACAGGGGCTCCCCTGGAGTGAGCAGTTCTTC,CASSYGQGLPWSEQFF
TRBJ1-2,-,TRBV29-1,-,TGCAGCGTTGAAGATCGCGAAGGGGGTAACTATGGCTACACCTTC,CSVEDREGGNYGYTF
TRBJ1-6,-,TRBV14,few,TGTGCCAGCAGCCTGGTTGGTTCACCCCTCCACTTT,CASSLVGSPLHF
TRBJ2-7,TRBD2,TRBV28,-,TGTGCCAGCAGTTCCGGGACTAGCGGGGTGTACGAGCAGTACTTC,CASSSGTSGVYEQYF
TRBJ2-7,-,TRBV7-2,-,TGTGCCAGCAGCCCCCGGGCCTTCAACTACGAGCAGTACTTC,CASSPRAFNYEQYF
TRBJ1-2,-,TRBV29-1,-,TGCAGCGCAGAAACGGGGGTTGACTATGGCTACACCTTC,CSAETGVDYGYTF
TRBJ2-3,-,TRBV9,few,TGTGCCAGCAGCAAGTCACAGGGAGTGCCAGATACGCAGTATTTT,CASSKSQGVPDTQYF
TRBJ1-2,TRBD1,TRBV29-1,-,TGCAGCGTTGATAAGGGGACAGGGCTGGATGGCTACACCTTC,CSVDKGTGLDGYTF
TRBJ2-7,-,TRBV25-1,-,TGTGCCAGCAGTGACCTCCGGGACGAGCAGTACTTC,CASSDLRDEQYF